This record covers a single T cell receptor beta chain. Its antigen is unidentified. These data are taken from a study of shared clonotypes between healthy human individuals. Sequencing used immunoSEQ multiplex PCR; TCRdb keeps in-frame clones, though not all of them. The table records approximately 2.4 million clones, 90% to 96% of them present only once. Findings and limits, study-wide: Despite large depth, sorted-subset datasets appeared incompletely sequenced. Shared clonotypes across all four donors exceeded non-shared ones in generation probability.

The CDR3 covers 13 residues. Trimming removed 6 bases from V and 6 bases from J; junction bases left unmatched: 3. Per the germline V gene, CDR1 is LNHDA and CDR2 is SQIVND (reference sequence). It was into CD45RA+ naive and CD45RA-negative memory subsets that the CD4+ cells were split. The receptor's source is a man aged 18-30 years in good health. Sequencing was done on a sample of naive CD4+ T cells sorted from blood. Regarding subset: CD45RA+ positively selected. The chain joins TRBV19 to TRBJ2-7; 12 bases fit TRBD1. The CDR3 protein is CASRGDRGLEQYF. The CDR3 nucleotides read TGTGCCAGTAGGGGGGACAGGGGGCTCGAGCAGTACTTC.